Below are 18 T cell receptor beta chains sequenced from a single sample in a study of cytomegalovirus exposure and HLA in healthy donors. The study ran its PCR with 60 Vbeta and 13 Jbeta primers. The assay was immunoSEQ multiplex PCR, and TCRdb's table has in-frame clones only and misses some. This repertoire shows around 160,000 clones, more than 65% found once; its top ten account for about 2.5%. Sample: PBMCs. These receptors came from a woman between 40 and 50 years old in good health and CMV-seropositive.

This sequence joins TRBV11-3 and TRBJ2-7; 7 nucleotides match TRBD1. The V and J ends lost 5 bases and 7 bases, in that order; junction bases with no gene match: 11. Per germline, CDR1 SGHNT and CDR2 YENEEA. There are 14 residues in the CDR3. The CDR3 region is CASSQDRKGAEQYF. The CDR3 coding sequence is TGTGCCAGCAGCCAGGACAGGAAAGGGGCTGAGCAGTACTTC. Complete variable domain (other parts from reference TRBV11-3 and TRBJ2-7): EAGVVQSPRYKIIEKKQPVAFWCNPISGHNTLYWYLQNLGQGPELLIRYENEEAVDDSQLPKDRFSAERLKGVDSTLKIQPAELGDSAVYLCASSQDRKGAEQYFGPGTRLTVT.

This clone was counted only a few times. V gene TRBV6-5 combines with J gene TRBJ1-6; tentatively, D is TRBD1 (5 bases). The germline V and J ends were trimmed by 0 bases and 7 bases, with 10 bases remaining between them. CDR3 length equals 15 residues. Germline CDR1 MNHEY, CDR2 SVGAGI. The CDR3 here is CASSYSKGLNSPLHF. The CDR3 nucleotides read TGTGCCAGCAGTTACTCGAAGGGGTTGAATTCACCCCTCCACTTT.

This CDR3 is CASSLRGDSTGNTIYF. The CDR3 DNA follows: TGTGCCAGCAGCTTGCGTGGGGACTCTACTGGAAACACCATATATTTT. The chain combines TRBV5-5 with TRBJ1-3, with D perhaps matching TRBD1 (5 bases). V was trimmed by 1 base and J by 2 bases, leaving 13 bases between them. The CDR3 sequence is 16 residues long. Per the germline V gene, CDR1 is SGHKS and CDR2 is YYEKEE (reference sequence). The full variable domain, its missing parts supplied by reference TRBV5-5 and TRBJ1-3, is DAGVTQSPTHLIKTRGQQVTLRCSPISGHKSVSWYQQVLGQGPQFIFQYYEKEERGRGNFPDRFSARQFPNYSSELNVNALLLGDSALYLCASSLRGDSTGNTIYFGEGSWLTVV.

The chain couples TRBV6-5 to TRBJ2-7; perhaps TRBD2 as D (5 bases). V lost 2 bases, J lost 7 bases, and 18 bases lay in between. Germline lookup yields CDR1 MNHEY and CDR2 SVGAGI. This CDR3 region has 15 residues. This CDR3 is CASSYTPTTPGEQYF. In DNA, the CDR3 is TGTGCCAGCAGTTACACCCCCACCACCCCGGGGGAGCAGTACTTC.

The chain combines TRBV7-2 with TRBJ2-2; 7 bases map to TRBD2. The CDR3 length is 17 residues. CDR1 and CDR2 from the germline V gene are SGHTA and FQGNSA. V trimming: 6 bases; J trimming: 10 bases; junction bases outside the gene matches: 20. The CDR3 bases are TGTGCCAGCAGTCCAACTCTAGCGGATACTCACCACCCGGAGCTGTTTTTT. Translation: CASSPTLADTHHPELFF.

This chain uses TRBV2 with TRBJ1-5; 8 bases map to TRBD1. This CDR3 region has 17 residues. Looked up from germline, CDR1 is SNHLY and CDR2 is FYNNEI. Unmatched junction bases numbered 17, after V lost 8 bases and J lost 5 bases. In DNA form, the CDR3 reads TGTGCCAGCTCTGGACCCGACAGGGGAGCAGGGGATCAGCCCCAGCATTTT. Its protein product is CASSGPDRGAGDQPQHF.

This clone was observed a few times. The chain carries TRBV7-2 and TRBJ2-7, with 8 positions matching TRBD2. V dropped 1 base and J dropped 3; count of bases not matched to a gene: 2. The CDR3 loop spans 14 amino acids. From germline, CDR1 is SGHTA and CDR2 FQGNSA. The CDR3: CASSLEAGVYEQYF. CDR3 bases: TGTGCCAGCAGCTTAGAAGCGGGAGTCTACGAGCAGTACTTC.

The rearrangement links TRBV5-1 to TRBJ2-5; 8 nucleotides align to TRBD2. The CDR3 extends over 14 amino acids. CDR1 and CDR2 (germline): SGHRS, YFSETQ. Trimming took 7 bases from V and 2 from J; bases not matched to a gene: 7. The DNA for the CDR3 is TGCGCCAGCTCTCGCGGGGGGTTTCAAGAGACCCAGTACTTC. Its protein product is CASSRGGFQETQYF.

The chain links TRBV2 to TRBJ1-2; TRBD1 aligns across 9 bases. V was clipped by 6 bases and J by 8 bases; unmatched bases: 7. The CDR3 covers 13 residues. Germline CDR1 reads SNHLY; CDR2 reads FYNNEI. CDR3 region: CASRGGQGKGYTF. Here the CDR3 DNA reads TGTGCCAGCAGGGGTGGACAGGGGAAGGGCTACACCTTC. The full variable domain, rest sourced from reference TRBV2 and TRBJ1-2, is EPEVTQTPSHQVTQMGQEVILRCVPISNHLYFYWYRQILGQKVEFLVSFYNNEISEKSEIFDDQFSVERPDGSNFTLKIRSTKLEDSAMYFCASRGGQGKGYTFGSGTRLTVV.

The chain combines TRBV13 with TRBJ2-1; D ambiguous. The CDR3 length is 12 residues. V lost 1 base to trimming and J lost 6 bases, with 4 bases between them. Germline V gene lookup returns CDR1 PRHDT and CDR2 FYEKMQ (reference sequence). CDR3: CASSLVVNEQFF. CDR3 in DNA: TGTGCCAGCAGCTTAGTAGTCAATGAGCAGTTCTTC.

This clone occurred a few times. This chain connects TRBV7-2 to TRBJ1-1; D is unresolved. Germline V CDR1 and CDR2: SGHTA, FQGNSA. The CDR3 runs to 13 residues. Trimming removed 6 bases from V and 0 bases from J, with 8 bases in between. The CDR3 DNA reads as TGTGCCAGCAGAATCCAGGTGAACACTGAAGCTTTCTTT. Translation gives CASRIQVNTEAFF.

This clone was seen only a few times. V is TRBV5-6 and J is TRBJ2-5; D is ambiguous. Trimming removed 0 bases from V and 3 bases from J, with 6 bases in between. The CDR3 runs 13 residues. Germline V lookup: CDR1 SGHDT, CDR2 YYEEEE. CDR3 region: CASSLGREETQYF. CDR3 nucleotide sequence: TGTGCCAGCAGCTTGGGTCGGGAAGAGACCCAGTACTTC. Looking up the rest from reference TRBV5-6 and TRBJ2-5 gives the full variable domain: DAGVTQSPTHLIKTRGQQVTLRCSPKSGHDTVSWYQQALGQGPQFIFQYYEEEERQRGNFPDRFSGHQFPNYSSELNVNALLLGDSALYLCASSLGREETQYFGPGTRLLVL.

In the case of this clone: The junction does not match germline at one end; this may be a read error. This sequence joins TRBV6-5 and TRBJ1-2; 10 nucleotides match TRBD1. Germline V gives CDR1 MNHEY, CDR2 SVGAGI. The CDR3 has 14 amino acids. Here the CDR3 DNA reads TGTGCCAGCAGAGGACAGGGGGGAAGCTATGGCTACCCCTTC. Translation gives CASRGQGGSYGYPF.

The CDR3 region is CASSPELETQYF. CDR3 sequence (DNA): TGTGCCAGCTCACCAGAGCTAGAGACCCAGTACTTC. The rearrangement uses TRBV18 and TRBJ2-5; no definite D call. Trimming left V 2 bases short and J 4 bases short, with 5 bases between. The germline gives CDR1 KGHSH, CDR2 LQKENI. This CDR3 is built from 12 residues. Using reference TRBV18 and TRBJ2-5 for the parts outside the CDR3, the full variable domain is NAGVMQNPRHLVRRRGQEARLRCSPMKGHSHVYWYRQLPEEGLKFMVYLQKENIIDESGMPKERFSAEFPKEGPSILRIQQVVRGDSAAYFCASSPELETQYFGPGTRLLVL.

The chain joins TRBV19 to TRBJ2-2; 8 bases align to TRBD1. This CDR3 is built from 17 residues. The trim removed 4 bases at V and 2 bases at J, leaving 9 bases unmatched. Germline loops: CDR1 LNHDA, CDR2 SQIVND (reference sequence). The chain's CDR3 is CASSKDRVGGNTGELFF. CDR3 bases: TGTGCCAGTAGTAAGGACAGGGTAGGGGGAAACACCGGGGAGCTGTTTTTT.

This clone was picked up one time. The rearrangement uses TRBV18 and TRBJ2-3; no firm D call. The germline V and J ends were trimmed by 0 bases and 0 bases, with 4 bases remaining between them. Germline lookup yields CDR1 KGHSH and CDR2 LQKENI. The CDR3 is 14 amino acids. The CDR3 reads CASSPPRSTDTQYF. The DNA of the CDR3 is TGTGCCAGCTCACCACCCAGAAGCACAGATACGCAGTATTTT.

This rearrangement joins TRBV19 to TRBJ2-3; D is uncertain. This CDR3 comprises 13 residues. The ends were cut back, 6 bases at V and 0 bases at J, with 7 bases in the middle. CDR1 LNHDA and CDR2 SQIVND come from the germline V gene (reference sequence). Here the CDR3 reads CASRRVSTDTQYF. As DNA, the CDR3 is TGTGCCAGTAGAAGAGTTAGCACAGATACGCAGTATTTT.

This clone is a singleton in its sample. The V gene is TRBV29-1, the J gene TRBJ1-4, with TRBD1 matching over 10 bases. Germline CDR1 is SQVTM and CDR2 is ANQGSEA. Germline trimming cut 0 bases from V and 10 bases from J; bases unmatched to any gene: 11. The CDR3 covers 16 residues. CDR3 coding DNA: TGCAGCGTTGAAGACGGACCGGGACAGGGGAGGGGAAAACTGTTTTTT. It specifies CSVEDGPGQGRGKLFF.